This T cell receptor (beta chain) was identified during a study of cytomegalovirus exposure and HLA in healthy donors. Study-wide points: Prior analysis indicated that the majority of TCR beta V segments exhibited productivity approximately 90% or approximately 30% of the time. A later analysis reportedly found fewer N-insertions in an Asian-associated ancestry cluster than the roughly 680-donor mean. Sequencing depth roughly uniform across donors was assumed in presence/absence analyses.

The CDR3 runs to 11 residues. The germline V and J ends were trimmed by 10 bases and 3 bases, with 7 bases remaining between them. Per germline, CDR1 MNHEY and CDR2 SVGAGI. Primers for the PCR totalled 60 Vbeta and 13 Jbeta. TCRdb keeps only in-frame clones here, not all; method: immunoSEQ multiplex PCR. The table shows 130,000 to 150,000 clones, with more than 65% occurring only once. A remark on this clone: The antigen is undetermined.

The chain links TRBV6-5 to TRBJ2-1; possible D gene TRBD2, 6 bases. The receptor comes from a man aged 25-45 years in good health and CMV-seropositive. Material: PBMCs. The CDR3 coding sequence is TGTGCCACCGGGGGCTACAATGAGCAGTTCTTC. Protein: CATGGYNEQFF.